These T cell receptor beta chains were read from a single sample in a study of T cell responses to AZD1222 COVID-19 vaccine. Some clones are missing from TCRdb's copy, which holds only in-frame ones; the method was immunoSEQ multiplex PCR. The top ten clones hold 3% of a sample with some 89,000 clones, roughly 90% of them seen once. Sequenced here: peripheral blood, sampled on day 0 of AZD1222 vaccination. These TCRs come from an adult in good health. Both conserved end residues are part of each CDR3. D genes are given only for firm matches. Some rows mark clone size as missing; the rest say once, few, many or name a class of expanded clone.

V gene	J gene	D gene	clone size	CDR3 protein	CDR3 DNA
TRBV19	TRBJ2-2	-	-	CASSVYENTGELFF	TGTGCCAGTAGTGTTTATGAGAACACCGGGGAGCTGTTTTTT
TRBV19	TRBJ2-7	-	-	CASSSAVEQYF	TGTGCCAGTAGTAGCGCTGTGGAGCAGTACTTC
TRBV3-1/TRBV3-2	TRBJ1-2	TRBD1	once	CASSRGQRVQYTF	TGTGCCAGCAGTCGGGGACAGCGAGTCCAATACACCTTC
TRBV11-1	TRBJ2-7	-	-	CASSQGGQQYF	TGTGCCAGCAGCCAGGGGGGACAGCAGTACTTC
TRBV27	TRBJ2-3	-	-	CASSFIRTSDTQYF	TGTGCCAGCAGTTTCATCCGGACCTCGGATACGCAGTATTTT
TRBV19	TRBJ2-7	-	-	CASRTNRASDLESNEQYF	TGTGCCAGTAGGACGAACCGGGCTAGCGATCTGGAGAGCAACGAGCAGTACTTC
TRBV19	TRBJ2-1	-	-	CASSKGGYEQFF	TGTGCCAGTAGTAAGGGGGGCTATGAGCAGTTCTTC
TRBV4-2	TRBJ2-1	TRBD2	-	CASSQDLTGRYGEQFF	TGTGCCAGCAGCCAAGATCTCACCGGGAGGTACGGTGAGCAGTTCTTC
TRBV27	TRBJ1-2	TRBD1	few	CASSMDRRWGYTF	TGTGCCAGCAGTATGGACAGGCGATGGGGCTACACCTTC
TRBV4-1	TRBJ1-4	TRBD1	-	CASSQGQGVGNEKLFF	TGCGCCAGCAGCCAAGGACAGGGGGTTGGTAATGAAAAACTGTTTTTT
TRBV28	TRBJ1-5	-	-	CASRVRRGLKQPQHF	TGTGCCAGCAGGGTACGTCGGGGGCTGAAACAGCCCCAGCATTTT
TRBV6-2/TRBV6-3	TRBJ1-1	-	-	CASSYAQANTEAFF	TGTGCCAGCAGTTACGCGCAGGCAAACACTGAAGCTTTCTTT
TRBV3-1/TRBV3-2	TRBJ2-5	TRBD1	-	CASSQTRDRQETQYF	TGTGCCAGCAGCCAAACCCGGGACAGACAAGAGACCCAGTACTTC
TRBV19	TRBJ1-5	-	-	CASSRPRDGQPQHF	TGTGCCAGTAGCAGGCCCCGGGATGGACAGCCCCAGCATTTT
TRBV5-1	TRBJ2-1	-	-	CASSLDNSYNEQFF	TGCGCCAGCAGCCTCGACAACTCCTACAATGAGCAGTTCTTC
TRBV5-8	TRBJ1-5	TRBD1	-	CASSRGTANQPQHF	TGTGCCAGCAGTCGGGGGACAGCGAATCAGCCCCAGCATTTT
TRBV15	TRBJ2-7	-	-	CATSREREGSYEQYF	TGTGCCACCAGCAGAGAGAGAGAGGGGTCCTACGAGCAGTACTTC
TRBV7-9	TRBJ2-5	-	-	CASSIRGHQETQYF	TGTGCCAGCAGCATACGAGGGCACCAAGAGACCCAGTACTTC
TRBV24-1	TRBJ2-2	TRBD1	-	CATSDRTGANTGELFF	TGTGCCACCAGTGACCGGACAGGCGCGAACACCGGGGAGCTGTTTTTT
TRBV5-4	TRBJ2-4	-	-	CASSLNTVGSKNIQYF	TGTGCCAGCAGCTTGAACACGGTTGGGTCCAAAAACATTCAGTACTTC
TRBV6-2/TRBV6-3	TRBJ2-3	TRBD2	-	CASSPLAGLGADTQYF	TGTGCCAGCAGTCCCCTAGCGGGATTGGGGGCAGATACGCAGTATTTT
TRBV18	TRBJ2-2	-	-	CASSPPLGELTGELFF	TGTGCCAGCTCACCCCCTTTAGGGGAGCTCACCGGGGAGCTGTTTTTT
TRBV5-1	TRBJ2-7	-	-	CASSLVPRMEQYF	TGCGCCAGCAGCTTGGTTCCCCGTATGGAGCAGTACTTC
TRBV2	TRBJ1-5	-	once	CASSVQGSSQPQHF	TGTGCCAGCAGTGTGCAAGGATCCAGTCAGCCCCAGCATTTT
TRBV3-1/TRBV3-2	TRBJ2-2	TRBD2	-	CASTHKWREGADGELFF	TGTGCCAGCACTCACAAGTGGCGGGAGGGCGCCGACGGGGAGCTGTTTTTT
TRBV25-1	TRBJ2-7	-	-	CASSDSYEQYF	TGTGCCAGCAGTGACAGCTACGAGCAGTACTTC
TRBV27	TRBJ2-7	-	-	CASSLLTDSSSYEQYF	TGTGCCAGCAGTTTATTAACGGACAGTAGCTCCTACGAGCAGTACTTC
TRBV9	TRBJ2-7	TRBD2	-	CASSVGTSGGYEQYF	TGTGCCAGCAGCGTAGGAACTAGCGGGGGCTACGAGCAGTACTTC
TRBV27	TRBJ2-2	TRBD1	-	CASSPRGLTGELFF	TGTGCCAGCAGTCCAAGGGGGCTCACCGGGGAGCTGTTTTTT
TRBV5-5	TRBJ1-1	-	-	CASSLRGSTEAFF	TGTGCCAGCAGCTTAAGGGGGAGCACTGAAGCTTTCTTT
TRBV9	TRBJ2-1	-	once	CASSALYEGEQFF	TGTGCCAGCAGCGCACTTTACGAGGGTGAGCAGTTCTTC
TRBV15	TRBJ1-1	-	once	CATSINRDTRPEGAFF	TGTGCCACCAGCATAAACAGGGACACCCGACCTGAAGGAGCTTTCTTT
TRBV2	TRBJ1-6	TRBD1	once	CASSEAATGSYSPLHF	TGTGCCAGCAGTGAAGCGGCGACAGGGTCTTATTCACCCCTCCACTTT
TRBV28	TRBJ1-3	TRBD1	once	CASSVRQGAPGNTIYF	TGTGCCAGCAGTGTTAGACAGGGGGCGCCTGGAAACACCATATATTTT
TRBV19	TRBJ2-7	-	-	CASSMSQNEQYF	TGTGCCAGTAGTATGTCACAGAACGAGCAGTACTTC
TRBV7-9	TRBJ1-2	-	-	CASSQGEYGYTF	TGTGCCAGCAGCCAGGGAGAGTATGGCTACACCTTC
TRBV10-2	TRBJ1-5	-	-	CASSEKLRGNQPQHF	TGCGCCAGCAGTGAGAAGCTCAGGGGCAATCAGCCCCAGCATTTT
TRBV5-8	TRBJ1-4	TRBD1	-	CASSPTGATNEKLFF	TGTGCCAGCAGCCCTACAGGGGCAACTAATGAAAAACTGTTTTTT
TRBV5-4	TRBJ2-2	-	-	CASSFQETGELFF	TGTGCCAGCAGCTTCCAAGAAACCGGGGAGCTGTTTTTT
TRBV3-1/TRBV3-2	TRBJ1-4	-	-	CASSPRRPSNEKLFF	TGTGCCAGCAGCCCCCGGCGTCCATCTAATGAAAAACTGTTTTTT
TRBV13	TRBJ2-5	-	once	CASSSATGWVGETQYF	TGTGCCAGCAGCTCCGCTACAGGGTGGGTGGGAGAGACCCAGTACTTC
TRBV5-1	TRBJ2-1	-	-	CASSWQQSSYNEQFF	TGCGCCAGCAGCTGGCAGCAAAGCTCCTACAATGAGCAGTTCTTC
TRBV7-9	TRBJ1-4	TRBD1	-	CASSQGQSNEKLFF	TGTGCCAGCAGCCAGGGACAGTCTAATGAAAAACTGTTTTTT
TRBV28	TRBJ2-7	-	-	CASSSAGTDTYEQYF	TGTGCCAGCAGTTCGGCGGGGACAGACACCTACGAGCAGTACTTC
TRBV28	TRBJ1-2	-	-	CASTLAGRGYTF	TGTGCCAGCACATTAGCAGGTCGCGGCTACACCTTC
TRBV2	TRBJ2-1	TRBD2	-	CASTTGGSNEQFF	TGTGCCAGCACAACGGGGGGTTCGAATGAGCAGTTCTTC
TRBV9	TRBJ2-2	-	few	CASRIGLLGGELFF	TGTGCCAGCAGGATAGGATTGTTGGGCGGGGAGCTGTTTTTT
TRBV7-9	TRBJ2-2	-	-	CASSLGSLNTGELFF	TGTGCCAGCAGCTTGGGCAGCTTGAACACCGGGGAGCTGTTTTTT
TRBV5-1	TRBJ2-7	-	once	CASSLDSWEQYF	TGCGCCAGCAGCTTGGATAGCTGGGAGCAGTACTTC
TRBV3-1/TRBV3-2	TRBJ2-1	TRBD2	-	CASSQAPSGSGEQFF	TGTGCCAGCAGCCAAGCGCCTAGCGGGTCAGGGGAGCAGTTCTTC
TRBV27	TRBJ1-4	-	-	CASTGATNEKLFF	TGTGCCAGCACAGGAGCAACTAATGAAAAACTGTTTTTT
TRBV11-2	TRBJ1-6	-	-	CASSRLGPEGGSPLHF	TGTGCCAGCAGCCGCTTGGGTCCCGAAGGAGGTTCACCCCTCCACTTT
TRBV3-1/TRBV3-2	TRBJ1-2	TRBD1	few	CASSQQQGAAGYTF	TGTGCCAGCAGCCAACAACAGGGGGCGGCTGGCTACACCTTC
TRBV11-1	TRBJ1-2	-	-	CASSLGKDGYTF	TGTGCCAGCAGCTTAGGAAAAGATGGCTACACCTTC
TRBV7-9	TRBJ1-5	-	-	CASSLTDGDQPQHF	TGTGCCAGCTCCCTCACGGACGGAGATCAGCCCCAGCATTTT
TRBV5-1	TRBJ1-6	-	-	CASSHRESSYNSPLHF	TGCGCCAGCAGTCACAGGGAGAGCTCCTATAATTCACCCCTCCACTTT
TRBV9	TRBJ2-1	-	-	CASSVTDSYNEQFF	TGTGCCAGCAGCGTTACGGACTCCTACAATGAGCAGTTCTTC
TRBV6-5	TRBJ2-3	TRBD2	-	CASLFAGASTQYF	TGTGCCAGCCTTTTCGCGGGAGCCTCTACGCAGTATTTT
TRBV6-2/TRBV6-3	TRBJ1-5	TRBD1	-	CASSYGKGANNQPQHF	TGTGCCAGCAGTTACGGGAAGGGGGCGAACAATCAGCCCCAGCATTTT
TRBV24-1	TRBJ2-5	-	-	CATSDPRGGKETQYF	TGTGCCACCAGTGACCCGAGGGGGGGCAAGGAGACCCAGTACTTC